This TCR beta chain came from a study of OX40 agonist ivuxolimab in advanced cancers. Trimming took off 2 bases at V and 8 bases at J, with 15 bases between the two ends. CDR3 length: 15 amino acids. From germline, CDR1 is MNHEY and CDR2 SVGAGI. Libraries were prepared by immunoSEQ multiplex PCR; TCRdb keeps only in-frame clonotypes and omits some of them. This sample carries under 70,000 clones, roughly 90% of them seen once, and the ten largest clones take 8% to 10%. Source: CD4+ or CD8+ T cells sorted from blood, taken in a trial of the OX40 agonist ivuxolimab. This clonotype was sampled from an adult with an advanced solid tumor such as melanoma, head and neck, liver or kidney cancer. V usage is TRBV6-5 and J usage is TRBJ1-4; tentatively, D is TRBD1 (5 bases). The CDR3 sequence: CASSYARVRREKLFF. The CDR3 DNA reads TGTGCCAGCAGTTACGCCAGGGTTCGTCGCGAAAAACTGTTTTTT.